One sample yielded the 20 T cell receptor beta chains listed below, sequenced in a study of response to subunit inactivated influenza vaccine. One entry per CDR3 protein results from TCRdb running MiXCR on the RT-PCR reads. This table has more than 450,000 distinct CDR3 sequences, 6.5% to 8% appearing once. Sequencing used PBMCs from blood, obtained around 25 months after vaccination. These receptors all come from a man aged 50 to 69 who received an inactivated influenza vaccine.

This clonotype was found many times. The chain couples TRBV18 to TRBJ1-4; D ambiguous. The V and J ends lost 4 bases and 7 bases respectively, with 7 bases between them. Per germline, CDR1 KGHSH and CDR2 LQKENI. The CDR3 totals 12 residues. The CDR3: CASSRQTEKLFF. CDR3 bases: TGTGCCAGCTCACGTCAGACTGAAAAACTGTTTTTT.

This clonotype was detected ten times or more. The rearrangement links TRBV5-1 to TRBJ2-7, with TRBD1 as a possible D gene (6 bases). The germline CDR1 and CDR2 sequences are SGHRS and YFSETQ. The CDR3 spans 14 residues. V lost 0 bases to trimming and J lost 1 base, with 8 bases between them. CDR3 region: CASSLGQASYEQYF. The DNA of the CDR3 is TGCGCCAGCAGCTTGGGACAGGCTTCCTACGAGCAGTACTTC. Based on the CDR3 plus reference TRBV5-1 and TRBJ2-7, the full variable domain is KAGVTQTPRYLIKTRGQQVTLSCSPISGHRSVSWYQQTPGQGLQFLFEYFSETQRNKGNFPGRFSGRQFSNSRSEMNVSTLELGDSALYLCASSLGQASYEQYFGPGTRLTVT.

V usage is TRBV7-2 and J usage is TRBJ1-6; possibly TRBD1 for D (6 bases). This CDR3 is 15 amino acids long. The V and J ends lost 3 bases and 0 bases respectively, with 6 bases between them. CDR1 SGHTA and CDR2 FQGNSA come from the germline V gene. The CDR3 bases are TGTGCCAGCAGCTTCAGGGGCTCCTATAATTCACCCCTCCACTTT. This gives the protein CASSFRGSYNSPLHF. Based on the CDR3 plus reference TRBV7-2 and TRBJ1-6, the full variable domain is GAGVSQSPSNKVTEKGKDVELRCDPISGHTALYWYRQSLGQGLEFLIYFQGNSAPDKSGLPSDRFSAERTGGSVSTLTIQRTQQEDSAVYLCASSFRGSYNSPLHFGNGTRLTVT.

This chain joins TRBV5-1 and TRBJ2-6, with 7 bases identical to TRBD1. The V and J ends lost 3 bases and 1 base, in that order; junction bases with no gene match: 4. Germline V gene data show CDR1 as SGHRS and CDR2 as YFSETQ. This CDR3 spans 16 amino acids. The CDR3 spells CASSSGQSSGANVLTF. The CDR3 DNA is TGCGCCAGCAGCTCGGGACAGTCGTCTGGGGCCAACGTCCTGACTTTC.

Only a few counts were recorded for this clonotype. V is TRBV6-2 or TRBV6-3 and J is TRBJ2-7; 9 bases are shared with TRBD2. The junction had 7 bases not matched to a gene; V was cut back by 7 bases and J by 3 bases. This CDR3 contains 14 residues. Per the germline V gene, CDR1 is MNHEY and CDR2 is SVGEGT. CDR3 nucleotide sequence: TGTGCCAGCACGGGCGGGAGGGCCCTCTACGAGCAGTACTTC. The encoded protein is CASTGGRALYEQYF.

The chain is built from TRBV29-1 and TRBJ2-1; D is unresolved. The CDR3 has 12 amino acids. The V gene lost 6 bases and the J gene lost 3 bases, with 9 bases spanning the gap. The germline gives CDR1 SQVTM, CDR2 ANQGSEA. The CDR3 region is CSVKPGYNEQFF. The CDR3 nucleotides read TGCAGCGTCAAGCCGGGCTACAATGAGCAGTTCTTC.

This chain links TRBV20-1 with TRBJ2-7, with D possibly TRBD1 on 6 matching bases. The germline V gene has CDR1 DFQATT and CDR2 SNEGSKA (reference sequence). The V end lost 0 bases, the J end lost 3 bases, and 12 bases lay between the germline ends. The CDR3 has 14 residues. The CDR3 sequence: CSARDRQAFYEQYF. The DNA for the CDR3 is TGCAGTGCTAGAGATAGACAGGCATTCTACGAGCAGTACTTC.

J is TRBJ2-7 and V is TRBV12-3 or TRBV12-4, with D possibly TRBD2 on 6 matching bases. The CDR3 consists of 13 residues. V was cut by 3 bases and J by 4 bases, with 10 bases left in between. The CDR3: CASSFFLAYEQYF. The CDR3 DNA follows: TGTGCCAGCAGTTTCTTCCTAGCGTACGAGCAGTACTTC.

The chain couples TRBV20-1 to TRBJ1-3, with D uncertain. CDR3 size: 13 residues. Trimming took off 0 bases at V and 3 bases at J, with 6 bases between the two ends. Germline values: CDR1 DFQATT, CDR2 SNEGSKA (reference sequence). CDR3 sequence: CSARDIYGNTIYF. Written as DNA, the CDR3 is TGCAGTGCTAGAGATATTTATGGAAACACCATATATTTT.

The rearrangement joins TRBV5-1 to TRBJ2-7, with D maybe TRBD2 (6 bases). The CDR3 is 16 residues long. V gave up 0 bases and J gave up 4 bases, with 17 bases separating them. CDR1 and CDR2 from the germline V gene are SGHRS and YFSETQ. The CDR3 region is CASSLGGGERSYEQYF. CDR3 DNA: TGCGCCAGCAGCTTGGGAGGCGGGGAACGTTCGTACGAGCAGTACTTC.

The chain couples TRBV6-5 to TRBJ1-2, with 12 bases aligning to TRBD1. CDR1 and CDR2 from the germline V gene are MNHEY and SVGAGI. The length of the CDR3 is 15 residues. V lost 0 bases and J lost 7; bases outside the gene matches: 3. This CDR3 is CASSYSGTGGGGYTF. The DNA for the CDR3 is TGTGCCAGCAGTTACTCCGGGACAGGGGGCGGTGGCTACACCTTC.

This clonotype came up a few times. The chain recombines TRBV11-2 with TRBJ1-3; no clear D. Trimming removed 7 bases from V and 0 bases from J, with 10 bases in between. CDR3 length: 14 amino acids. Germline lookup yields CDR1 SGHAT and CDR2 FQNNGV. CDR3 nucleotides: TGTGCCAGCACCCGGAGTGACTCTGGAAACACCATATATTTT. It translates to CASTRSDSGNTIYF.

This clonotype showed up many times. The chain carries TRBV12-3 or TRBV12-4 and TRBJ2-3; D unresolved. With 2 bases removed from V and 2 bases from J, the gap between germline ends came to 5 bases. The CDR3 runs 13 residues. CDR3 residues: CASSLRFTDTQYF. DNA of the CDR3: TGTGCCAGCAGTTTACGGTTCACAGATACGCAGTATTTT.

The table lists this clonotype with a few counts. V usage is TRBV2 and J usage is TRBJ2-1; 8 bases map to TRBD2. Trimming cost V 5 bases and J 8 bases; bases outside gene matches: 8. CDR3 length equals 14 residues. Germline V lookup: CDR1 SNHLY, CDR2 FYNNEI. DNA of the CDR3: TGTGCCAGCAGTAGGGGACTAGGATACGATGAGCAGTTCTTC. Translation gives CASSRGLGYDEQFF.

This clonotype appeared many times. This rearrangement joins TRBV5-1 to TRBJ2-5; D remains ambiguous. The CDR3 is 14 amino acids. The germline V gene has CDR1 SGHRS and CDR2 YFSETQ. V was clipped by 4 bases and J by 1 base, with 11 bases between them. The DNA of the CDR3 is TGCGCCAGCAGCGGGGTAGGGATCCAAGAGACCCAGTACTTC. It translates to CASSGVGIQETQYF.

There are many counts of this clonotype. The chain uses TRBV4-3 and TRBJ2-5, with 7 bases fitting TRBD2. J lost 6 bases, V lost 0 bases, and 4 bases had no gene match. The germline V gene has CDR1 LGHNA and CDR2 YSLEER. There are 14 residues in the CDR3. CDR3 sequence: CASSQDSGLQTQYF. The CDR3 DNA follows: TGCGCCAGCAGCCAAGATAGCGGGCTCCAGACCCAGTACTTC.

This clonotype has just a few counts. The CDR3 here is CASSFDGPYEQYF. In DNA, the CDR3 is TGTGCCAGCAGTTTTGACGGCCCCTACGAGCAGTACTTC. The chain uses TRBV12-3 or TRBV12-4 and TRBJ2-7; D gene ambiguous. The CDR3 loop spans 13 amino acids. V lost 3 bases and J 2 bases, leaving 8 bases between the germline ends.

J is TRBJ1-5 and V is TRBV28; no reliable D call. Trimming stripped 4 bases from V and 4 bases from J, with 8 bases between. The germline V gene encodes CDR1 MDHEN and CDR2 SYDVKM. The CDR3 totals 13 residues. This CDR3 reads CASSSQNNQPQHF. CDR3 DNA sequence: TGTGCCAGCAGTTCCCAAAATAATCAGCCCCAGCATTTT.

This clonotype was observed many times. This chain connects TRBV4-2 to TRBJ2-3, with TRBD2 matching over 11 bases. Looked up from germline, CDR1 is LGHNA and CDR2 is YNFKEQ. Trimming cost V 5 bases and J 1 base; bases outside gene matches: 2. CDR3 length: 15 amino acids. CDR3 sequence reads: CASSEGLAGTDTQYF. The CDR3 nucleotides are TGTGCCAGCAGCGAGGGACTAGCGGGCACAGATACGCAGTATTTT.

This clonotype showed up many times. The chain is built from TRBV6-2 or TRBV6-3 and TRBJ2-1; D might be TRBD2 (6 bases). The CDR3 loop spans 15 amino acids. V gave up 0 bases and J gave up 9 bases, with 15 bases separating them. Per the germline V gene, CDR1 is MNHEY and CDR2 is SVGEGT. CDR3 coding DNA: TGTGCCAGCAGTTACTCAGGATCTGGCGGGATTGAGCAGTTCTTC. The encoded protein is CASSYSGSGGIEQFF.